These 19 T cell receptor beta chains came from one sample sequenced in a study of cytomegalovirus exposure and HLA in healthy donors. TCRdb's copy holds only in-frame clones and misses some; the assay was immunoSEQ multiplex PCR. The sample carries over 120,000 clones, about 94% recorded once. Sequencing was done on a sample of PBMCs. The receptors derive from a man between 18 and 35 years old in good health and CMV-seropositive.

This clone showed up just once. V gene TRBV29-1 combines with J gene TRBJ2-3; 8 positions match TRBD2. V was clipped by 4 bases and J by 2 bases; unmatched bases: 14. The V gene's germline CDR1 is SQVTM and CDR2 ANQGSEA. The CDR3 length is 17 residues. The CDR3 nucleotides read TGCAGCGTTGTAGACCCCCCGGGTAGCGGGGCCACAGATACGCAGTATTTT. Protein: CSVVDPPGSGATDTQYF.

This clone was found once. This rearrangement joins TRBV5-1 to TRBJ2-2; 14 bases align to TRBD2. Germline loops: CDR1 SGHRS, CDR2 YFSETQ. Trimming at V came to 4 bases and at J to 7 bases, leaving 15 bases not matched to a gene. The CDR3 has 19 amino acids. Written as DNA, the CDR3 is TGCGCCAGCAGCCGGCTGGGACTAGCGGGAGTCGCGGAGGGCGGGGAGCTGTTTTTT. Translating it yields CASSRLGLAGVAEGGELFF.

V usage is TRBV5-1 and J usage is TRBJ1-3, with 7 bases identical to TRBD1. The J segment lost 0 bases and the V segment lost 4 bases, leaving 7 bases of the junction unmatched. The V gene's germline CDR1 is SGHRS and CDR2 YFSETQ. The CDR3 contains 16 residues. CDR3 bases: TGCGCCAGCAGCCTGGCGACAGGGTACTCTGGAAACACCATATATTTT. It yields the protein CASSLATGYSGNTIYF.

In regard to this clone: This sample includes further DNA sequences coding for the same CDR3. This chain connects TRBV11-2 to TRBJ2-3, with TRBD2 as a possible D gene (5 bases). Germline CDR1 is SGHAT and CDR2 is FQNNGV. V was pared by 5 bases and J by 6 bases, with 12 bases between. This CDR3 comprises 13 residues. Here the CDR3 DNA reads TGTGCCAGCAGCCCACGACCGGGGGATACGCAGTATTTT. This translates into CASSPRPGDTQYF.

This clone was seen a handful of times. The CDR3 is CAWDPQGQDSPLHF. DNA of the CDR3: TGTGCCTGGGACCCACAGGGGCAGGATTCACCCCTCCACTTT. This chain uses TRBV30 with TRBJ1-6, with 7 bases that match TRBD1. The germline V gene encodes CDR1 GTSNPN and CDR2 SVGIG (reference sequence). This CDR3 has 14 residues. Trimming took 5 bases from V and 8 from J; bases not matched to a gene: 9.

V and J are TRBV6-6 and TRBJ2-7; no clear D. The germline CDR1 and CDR2 sequences are MNHNY and SVGAGI (reference sequence). Trimming took 2 bases from V and 3 from J, leaving 14 bases between them. This CDR3 contains 15 residues. The CDR3 DNA reads as TGTGCCAGCAGTTACGATATAGTTAGCAACTACGAGCAGTACTTC. This sequence encodes CASSYDIVSNYEQYF.

This clone was counted once. The rearrangement joins TRBV5-1 to TRBJ1-1; possibly TRBD1 for D (6 bases). Germline V lookup: CDR1 SGHRS, CDR2 YFSETQ. Trimming stripped 8 bases from V and 3 bases from J, with 11 bases between. The CDR3 totals 12 residues. The CDR3 coding sequence is TGCGCCAGTCGGACAGACTACACTGAAGCTTTCTTT. This translates into CASRTDYTEAFF.

CDR3 protein: CASSLYPGTGTYEQYF. CDR3 nucleotides: TGTGCCAGCAGTTTATACCCCGGGACAGGCACTTACGAGCAGTACTTC. The rearrangement joins TRBV28 to TRBJ2-7; the match to TRBD1 covers 8 bases. Germline V lookup: CDR1 MDHEN, CDR2 SYDVKM. This CDR3 is built from 16 residues. V lost 1 base and J lost 4; bases outside the gene matches: 9.

The CDR3 loop reads CASSQRLAGTYEQYF. In DNA, the CDR3 is TGTGCCAGCAGCCAGAGACTAGCGGGAACCTACGAGCAGTACTTC. The chain joins TRBV14 to TRBJ2-7, with 11 bases identical to TRBD2. V gave up 3 bases and J gave up 2 bases; unmatched junction bases: 3. Germline CDR1 and CDR2: SGHDN and FVKESK. The CDR3 has 15 residues.

The CDR3, as DNA: TGTGCCAGCAGTCCCCTACTCCGTGACAGAGGAAACACTGAAGCTTTCTTT. As protein: CASSPLLRDRGNTEAFF. V gene TRBV28 combines with J gene TRBJ1-1; TRBD1 is a possible D gene (5 bases). The V gene's germline CDR1 is MDHEN and CDR2 SYDVKM. The V gene lost 5 bases and the J gene lost 2 bases, with 21 bases spanning the gap. The CDR3 is 17 amino acids.

The chain recombines TRBV11-2 with TRBJ2-3; D possibly corresponds to TRBD1 (6 bases). With 7 bases removed from V and 6 bases from J, the gap between germline ends came to 11 bases. Germline V gene data show CDR1 as SGHAT and CDR2 as FQNNGV. CDR3 size: 12 residues. CDR3 coding DNA: TGTGCCAGCACCTATAGGGGGGATACGCAGTATTTT. Amino acid sequence: CASTYRGDTQYF. Filled out from reference TRBV11-2 and TRBJ2-3, the complete variable domain reads EAGVAQSPRYKIIEKRQSVAFWCNPISGHATLYWYQQILGQGPKLLIQFQNNGVVDDSQLPKDRFSAERLKGVDSTLKIQPAKLEDSAVYLCASTYRGDTQYFGPGTRLTVL.

With respect to this clone: The junction and the germline gene differ at one end; a read error may be behind it. V is TRBV6-4 and J is TRBJ1-1; weak D call: TRBD1 (5 bases). The CDR3 runs to 13 residues. Germline-derived CDR1 and CDR2 are MRHNA and SNTAGT. The CDR3 loop reads CASSDLGGTEAFF. Here the CDR3 DNA reads TGTGCCAGCAGCGACTTGGGGGGCACTGAAGCTTTCTTT.

The chain combines TRBV19 with TRBJ1-5, with D possibly being TRBD1 (6 bases). V dropped 4 bases and J dropped 7 bases, with 11 bases sitting between them. The CDR3 has 13 residues. Germline CDR1 and CDR2: LNHDA and SQIVND (reference sequence). CDR3 DNA sequence: TGTGCCAGTAGTACCACAGGGAACCAGCCCCAGCATTTT. It encodes CASSTTGNQPQHF.

This chain links TRBV7-3 with TRBJ1-1; possibly TRBD1 for D (5 bases). The CDR3 sequence is 13 residues long. The V gene lost 5 bases and the J gene lost 0 bases, with 7 bases spanning the gap. Germline V gene sequence: CDR1 SGHTA, CDR2 FQGTGA. CDR3 amino acids: CASSMTVNTEAFF. As DNA, the CDR3 is TGTGCCAGCAGCATGACAGTGAACACTGAAGCTTTCTTT. The entire variable domain, with the rest obtained from reference TRBV7-3 and TRBJ1-1, is as follows: GAGVSQTPSNKVTEKGKYVELRCDPISGHTALYWYRQSLGQGPEFLIYFQGTGAADDSGLPNDRFFAVRPEGSVSTLKIQRTERGDSAVYLCASSMTVNTEAFFGQGTRLTVV.

The chain recombines TRBV19 with TRBJ1-4; 9 bases fit TRBD1. CDR3 length equals 13 residues. Per the germline V gene, CDR1 is LNHDA and CDR2 is SQIVND (reference sequence). The V and J ends lost 5 bases and 8 bases, in that order; junction bases with no gene match: 3. CDR3 region: CASSLQGAEKLFF. CDR3 DNA: TGTGCCAGTAGTTTACAGGGGGCCGAAAAACTGTTTTTT.

The chain uses TRBV28 and TRBJ1-2, with D uncertain. This CDR3 is 13 amino acids long. The ends were cut back, 8 bases at V and 4 bases at J, with 14 bases in the middle. Germline V gives CDR1 MDHEN, CDR2 SYDVKM. The CDR3 region is CASGLISGYGYTF. The CDR3 bases are TGTGCCAGCGGCTTGATAAGCGGCTATGGCTACACCTTC.

This clone has just one count. This rearrangement joins TRBV9 to TRBJ2-2, with TRBD2 identical over 10 bases. The V gene's germline CDR1 is SGDLS and CDR2 YYNGEE. The CDR3 runs 15 residues. With 4 bases clipped from V and 6 bases from J, the junction kept 6 bases outside the gene matches. CDR3 region: CASSIRLAGAGELFF. The DNA of the CDR3 is TGTGCCAGCAGCATCCGACTAGCGGGTGCCGGGGAGCTGTTTTTT.

The V call is TRBV18, the J call TRBJ2-7, with 8 bases fitting TRBD1. Germline V gene lookup returns CDR1 KGHSH and CDR2 LQKENI. The CDR3 runs 14 residues. Trimming cost V 4 bases and J 6 bases; bases outside gene matches: 8. CDR3 nucleotide sequence: TGTGCCAGCTCACTGGGACAGGACGTGGGCGAGCAGTACTTC. Translation: CASSLGQDVGEQYF.

The chain couples TRBV27 to TRBJ2-3; D perhaps matches TRBD2 (6 bases). Per the germline V gene, CDR1 is MNHEY and CDR2 is SMNVEV (reference sequence). CDR3 length: 15 amino acids. V lost 7 bases to trimming and J lost 0 bases, with 14 bases between them. This chain's CDR3 is CASNVLGLSTDTQYF. In DNA form, the CDR3 reads TGTGCCAGCAACGTTCTGGGACTTAGCACAGATACGCAGTATTTT.